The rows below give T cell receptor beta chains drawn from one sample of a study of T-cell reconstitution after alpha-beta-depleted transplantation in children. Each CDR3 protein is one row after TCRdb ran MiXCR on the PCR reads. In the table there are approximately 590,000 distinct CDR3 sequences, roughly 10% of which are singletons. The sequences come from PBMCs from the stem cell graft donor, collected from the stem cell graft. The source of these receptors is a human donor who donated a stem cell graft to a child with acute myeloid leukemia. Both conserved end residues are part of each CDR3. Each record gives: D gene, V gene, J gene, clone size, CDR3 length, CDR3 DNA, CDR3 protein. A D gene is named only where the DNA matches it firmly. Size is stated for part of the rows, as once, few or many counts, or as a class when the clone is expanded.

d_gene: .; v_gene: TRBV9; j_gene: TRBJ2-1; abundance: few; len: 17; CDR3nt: TGTGCCAGCAGCGTAGGTTCCAGCGGCAGCTCCTACAATGAGCAGTTCTTC; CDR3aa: CASSVGSSGSSYNEQFF
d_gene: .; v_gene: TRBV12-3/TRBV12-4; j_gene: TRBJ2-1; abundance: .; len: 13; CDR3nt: TGTGCCAGCAGTCTTCGACTCTACAATGAGCAGTTCTTC; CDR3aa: CASSLRLYNEQFF
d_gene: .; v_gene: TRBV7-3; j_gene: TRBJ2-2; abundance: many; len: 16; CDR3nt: TGTGCCAGCAGCTTTGCCGGGCTAGCGAACACCGGGGAGCTGTTTTTT; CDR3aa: CASSFAGLANTGELFF
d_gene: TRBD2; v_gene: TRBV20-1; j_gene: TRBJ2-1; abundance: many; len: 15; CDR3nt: TGCAGTCCAACGGCCGTCGCTAGCGGGAAGAATGAGCAGTTCTTC; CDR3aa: CSPTAVASGKNEQFF
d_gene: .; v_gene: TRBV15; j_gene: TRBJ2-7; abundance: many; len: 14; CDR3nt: TGTGCCACCAGCAGAGGTGGGATATCCTACGAGCAGTACTTC; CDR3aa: CATSRGGISYEQYF
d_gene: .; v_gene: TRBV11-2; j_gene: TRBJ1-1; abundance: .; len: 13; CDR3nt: TGTGCCAGCAGCTTAGGTTTAAGTACTGAAGCTTTCTTT; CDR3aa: CASSLGLSTEAFF
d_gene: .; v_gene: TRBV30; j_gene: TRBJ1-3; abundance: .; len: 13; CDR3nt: TGTGCCTGGAGCCTTAACTCTGGAAACACCATATATTTT; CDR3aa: CAWSLNSGNTIYF
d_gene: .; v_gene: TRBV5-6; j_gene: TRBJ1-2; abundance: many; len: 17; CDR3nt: TGTGCCAGCAGCGGGGGCTTCGCAGCTGGGGCTAACTATGGCTACACCTTC; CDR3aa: CASSGGFAAGANYGYTF
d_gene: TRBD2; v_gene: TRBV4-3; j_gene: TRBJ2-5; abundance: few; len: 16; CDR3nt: TGCGCCAGCAGCCAAGAAGGACTAGCGGGAGGAGAGACCCAGTACTTC; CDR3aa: CASSQEGLAGGETQYF
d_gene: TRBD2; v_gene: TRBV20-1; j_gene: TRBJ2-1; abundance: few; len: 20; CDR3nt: TGCAGTGCTAGAGATCTTTTGGCTAGCGGGAGGGCCTCAGCTCGCAATGAGCAGTTCTTC; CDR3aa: CSARDLLASGRASARNEQFF
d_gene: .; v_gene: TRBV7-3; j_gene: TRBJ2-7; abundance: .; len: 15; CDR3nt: TGTGCCAGCAGCTTATACGCGGAAGGCTCCTACGAGCAGTACTTC; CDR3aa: CASSLYAEGSYEQYF
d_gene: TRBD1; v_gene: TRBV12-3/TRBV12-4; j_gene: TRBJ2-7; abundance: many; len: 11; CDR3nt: TGTGCCAGCTCCTTGGACAGGGGGCTTAAGTTC; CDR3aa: CASSLDRGLKF
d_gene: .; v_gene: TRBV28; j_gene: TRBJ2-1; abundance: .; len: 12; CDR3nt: TGTGCCAGCAGTTTGCTCCTTAGGTGGCAGTTCTTC; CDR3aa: CASSLLLRWQFF
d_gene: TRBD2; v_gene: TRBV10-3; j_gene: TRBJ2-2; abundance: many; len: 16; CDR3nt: TGTGCCATCAGTGAGTCGACTAGCGGGACCGTCGGGGAGCTGTTTTTT; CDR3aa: CAISESTSGTVGELFF
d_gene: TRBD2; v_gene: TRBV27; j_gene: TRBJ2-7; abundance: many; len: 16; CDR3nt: TGTGCCAGCAGGGGCATAGCGGGAGGGAGCTCCTACGAGCAGTACTTC; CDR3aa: CASRGIAGGSSYEQYF
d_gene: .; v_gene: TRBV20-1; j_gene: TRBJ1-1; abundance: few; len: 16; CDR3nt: TGCAGTGCTAGAGATTTCGGGTTATCAGGGAACACTGAAGCTTTCTTT; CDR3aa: CSARDFGLSGNTEAFF
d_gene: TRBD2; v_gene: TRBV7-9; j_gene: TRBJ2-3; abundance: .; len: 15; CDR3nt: TGTGCCAGCAGCTTAGTGGCGGGAGCGGGAGATACGCAGTATTTT; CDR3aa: CASSLVAGAGDTQYF
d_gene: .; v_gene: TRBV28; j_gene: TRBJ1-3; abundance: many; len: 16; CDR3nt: TGTGCCAGCAGCCTTCCCCTGGGGACGGCTGGAAACACCATATATTTT; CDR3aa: CASSLPLGTAGNTIYF
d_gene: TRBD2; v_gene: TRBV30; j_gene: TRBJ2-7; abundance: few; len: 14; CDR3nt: TGTGCCTGGAAATGGGAGGGTCAATCCTACGAGCAGTACTTC; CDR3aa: CAWKWEGQSYEQYF
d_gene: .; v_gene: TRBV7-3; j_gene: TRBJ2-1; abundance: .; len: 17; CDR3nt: TGTGCCAGCAGCTTAATGGGTCCCCCGAGCTCCTACAATGAGCAGTTCTTC; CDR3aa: CASSLMGPPSSYNEQFF
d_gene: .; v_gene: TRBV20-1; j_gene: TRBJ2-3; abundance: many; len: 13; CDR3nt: TGCAGTTCAAGGACTGGCTACACAGATACGCAGTATTTT; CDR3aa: CSSRTGYTDTQYF
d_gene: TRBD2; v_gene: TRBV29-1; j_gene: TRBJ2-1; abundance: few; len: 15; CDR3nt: TGCGGCGGGAGGGAGGAAGAAAGCTCCTACAATGAGCAGTTCTTC; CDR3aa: CGGREEESSYNEQFF
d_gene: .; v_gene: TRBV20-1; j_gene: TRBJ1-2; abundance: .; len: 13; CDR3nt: TGCAGTGCTAGTTACGACAGCAGATATGGCTACACCTTC; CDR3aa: CSASYDSRYGYTF
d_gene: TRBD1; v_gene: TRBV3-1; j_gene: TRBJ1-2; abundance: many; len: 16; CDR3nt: TGTGCCAGCAGCCAAGGATCGACAGGGACCAACTATGGCTACACCTTC; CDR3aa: CASSQGSTGTNYGYTF
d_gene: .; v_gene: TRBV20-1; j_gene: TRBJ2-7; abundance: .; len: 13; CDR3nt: TGCAGTGCTCCCCGGGACCGGTACTACGAGCAGTACTTC; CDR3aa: CSAPRDRYYEQYF
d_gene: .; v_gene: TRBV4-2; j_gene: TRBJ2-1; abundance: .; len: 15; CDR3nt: TGTGCCAGCAGCCAAGTCCGAGCGGGCTACAATGAGCAGTTCTTC; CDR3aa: CASSQVRAGYNEQFF
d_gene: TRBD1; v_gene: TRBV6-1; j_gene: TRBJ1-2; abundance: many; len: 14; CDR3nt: TGTGCCAGCAGGTTGACAGGGGGCGCAGGTGGCTACATCTTC; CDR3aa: CASRLTGGAGGYIF
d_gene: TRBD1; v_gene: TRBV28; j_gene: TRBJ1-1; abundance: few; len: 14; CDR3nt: TGTGCCAGCAGTACCGGACAGGGATCGGCTGAAGCTTTCTTT; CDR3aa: CASSTGQGSAEAFF
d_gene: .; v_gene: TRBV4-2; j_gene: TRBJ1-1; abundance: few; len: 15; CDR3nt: TGTGCCAGCAGCCAAGGGGGAATTATGGTCACTGAAGCTTTCTTT; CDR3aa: CASSQGGIMVTEAFF
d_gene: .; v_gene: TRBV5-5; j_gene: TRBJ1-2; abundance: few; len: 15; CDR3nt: TGTGCCAGCACCGTGACTTGGGGGCGCGACTATGGCTACACCTTC; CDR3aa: CASTVTWGRDYGYTF
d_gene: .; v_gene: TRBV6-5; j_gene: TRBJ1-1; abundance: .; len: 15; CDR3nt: TGTGCCAGCAGTTACTCAGGGATCATGAACACTGAAGCTTTCTTT; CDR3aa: CASSYSGIMNTEAFF
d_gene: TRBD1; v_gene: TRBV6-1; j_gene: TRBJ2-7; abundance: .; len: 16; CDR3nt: TGTGCCAGCAGGATACCGGGACAGGGAAACCCCTACGAGCAGTACTTC; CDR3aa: CASRIPGQGNPYEQYF
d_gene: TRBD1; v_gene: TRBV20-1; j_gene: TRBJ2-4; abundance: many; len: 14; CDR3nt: TGCAGTAGAGGAAGTCCGGGACAGGGAAACATTCAGTACTTC; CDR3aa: CSRGSPGQGNIQYF
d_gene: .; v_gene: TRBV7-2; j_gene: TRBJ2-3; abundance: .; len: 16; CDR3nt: TGTGCCAGCAGCTTAGATCGGGGCCCGCTGGTGGATACGCAGTATTTT; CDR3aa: CASSLDRGPLVDTQYF
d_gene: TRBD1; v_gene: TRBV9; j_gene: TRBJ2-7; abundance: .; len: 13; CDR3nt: TGTGCCAGCAGCTCAGGGGGTAGCACGGAGCAGTACTTC; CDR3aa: CASSSGGSTEQYF
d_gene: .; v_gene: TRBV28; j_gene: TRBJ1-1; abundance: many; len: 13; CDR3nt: TGTGCCAGCAGTTTTGACCGGAACACTGAAGCTTTCTTT; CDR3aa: CASSFDRNTEAFF
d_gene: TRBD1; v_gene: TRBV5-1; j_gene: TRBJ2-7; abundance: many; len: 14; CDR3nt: TGCGCCAGCAGCTTGCAGGGACAGGGGGCCGAGCAGTACTTC; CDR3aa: CASSLQGQGAEQYF